This T cell receptor (beta chain) is from a study of blood T cell repertoires in COVID-19. The study recruited people aged about 18 to 95 years across around 24 US areas. Methods used by the authors: Estimation of nucleated cell counts was performed using reference gene primer amplification. TCRdb's copy holds only in-frame clones and misses some; the assay was immunoSEQ multiplex PCR. V, J and clone size reflect that table, while D and trimming were determined from the DNA. The sample lists a few hundred thousand clones, approximately 82% seen once, with roughly 5.3% in the top ten. The sequenced sample was PBMCs or T cells enriched from blood (not recorded which). This TCR derives from a man in his forties who had been exposed to COVID-19.

The CDR3 DNA follows: TGTGCCAGCAGCTACCGGGACAGGGTTTATTCACCCCTCCACTTT. This translates into CASSYRDRVYSPLHF. This sequence joins TRBV7-6 and TRBJ1-6, with TRBD1 matching over 9 bases. Germline CDR1 SGHVS, CDR2 FNYEAQ. V shed 4 bases, J shed 8 bases, and the junction held 6 bases outside the gene matches. The CDR3 consists of 15 residues.